The rows below give T cell receptor beta chains drawn from one sample of a study of patients and donors after allogeneic stem cell transplantation. TCRdb re-analysed the RT-PCR reads in MiXCR, keeping a single row per CDR3 protein. The sample consists of roughly 880,000 distinct CDR3 sequences, about a sixth of them appearing once. The sample consisted of blood, either unsorted or a sorted T cell fraction (not recorded which). These TCRs come from a human donor who was either an allogeneic HSCT recipient or a stem cell or donor lymphocyte infusion donor (not recorded which). It is not recorded whose cells these are; they may come from a transplant donor. CDR3s include the opening cysteine and the closing phenylalanine or tryptophan. The D gene is left open where the match is weak. Clone size is not always given. Where it is, it says once, few, many or a class for expanded clones.

J	length	size	V	D	DNA	CDR3
TRBJ2-7	14	few	TRBV5-1	.	TGCGCCAGCAGCTTTCGGGGCAGAGGGGGCGAGCAGTACTTC	CASSFRGRGGEQYF
TRBJ2-7	15	few	TRBV19	.	TGTGCCAGTAGTACCCGGGGGGACATCTCCTACGAGCAGTACTTC	CASSTRGDISYEQYF
TRBJ1-2	14	few	TRBV30	TRBD1	TGTGCCTGGAACCGGGACAGGGAGTTCTATGGCTACACCTTC	CAWNRDREFYGYTF
TRBJ2-3	12	.	TRBV12-5	.	TGTGCTAGTGGTTTTTCCCCAGATACGCAGTATTTT	CASGFSPDTQYF
TRBJ1-2	18	few	TRBV15	.	TGTGCCACCAGCAGGAAGGGAGTCGGGACGTGGCTGAGTGGGGGCTACACCTTC	CATSRKGVGTWLSGGYTF
TRBJ1-4	11	few	TRBV29-1	.	TGCAGCGTTGGGGGCGGTGAAAAACTGTTTTTT	CSVGGGEKLFF
TRBJ2-4	13	.	TRBV20-1	.	TGCAGTGCTAGGCAACTGGGGGTTGACATTCAGTACTTC	CSARQLGVDIQYF
TRBJ2-7	12	few	TRBV6-2/TRBV6-3	.	TGTGCCAGCAGTTATACCCCTCACGAGCAGTACTTC	CASSYTPHEQYF
TRBJ2-1	15	few	TRBV7-3	TRBD2	TGTGCCAGCAGCAAAGGGGGAATAGCGGGAACTGAGCAGTTCTTC	CASSKGGIAGTEQFF
TRBJ2-7	13	.	TRBV9	.	TGTGCCAGCAGCGAGGGGCCTACCTACGAGCAGTACTTC	CASSEGPTYEQYF
TRBJ2-7	12	.	TRBV3-1	TRBD2	TGTGCCAGCAGCCCCCGCGGGGGCGAGCAGTACTTC	CASSPRGGEQYF
TRBJ2-7	15	few	TRBV20-1	TRBD1	TGCAGTGCTAGAGCCCAGGGGGACAGCTCCTACGAGCAGTACTTC	CSARAQGDSSYEQYF
TRBJ2-1	13	few	TRBV29-1	TRBD2	TGCAGCGTGACTAGCGGTTCCTACAATGAGCAGTTCTTC	CSVTSGSYNEQFF
TRBJ2-4	18	few	TRBV27	TRBD2	TGTGCCAGCAGTTTATCTTCTAGCGGGAGACTAGCCAAAAACATTCAGTACTTC	CASSLSSSGRLAKNIQYF
TRBJ1-5	20	few	TRBV11-1	TRBD1	TGTGCCAGCAGCCCATATCGGGACAGGGGGAACCTTTATAGCAATCAGCCCCAGCATTTT	CASSPYRDRGNLYSNQPQHF
TRBJ2-7	13	few	TRBV5-1	.	TGCGCCAGCAGCTTGGTTTACGGCTACGAGCAGTACTTC	CASSLVYGYEQYF
TRBJ1-5	12	few	TRBV20-1	.	TGCAGTGCCGTGACAGTTAATCAGCCCCAGCATTTT	CSAVTVNQPQHF
TRBJ1-2	13	.	TRBV6-2/TRBV6-3	TRBD1	TGTGCCAGCAGTCAGGACAGGCTCGGGGGCTACACCTTC	CASSQDRLGGYTF
TRBJ2-7	16	.	TRBV27	TRBD2	TGTGCCAGCAGGGGACGTGCGACTAGCGGGGGCTACGAGCAGTACTTC	CASRGRATSGGYEQYF
TRBJ2-3	15	.	TRBV7-8	TRBD2	TGTGCCAGCAGCCCATCGCGGGGGGCAACAGATACGCAGTATTTT	CASSPSRGATDTQYF
TRBJ2-5	16	.	TRBV12-3/TRBV12-4	TRBD1	TGTGCCAGCAGTTTTCCTGGGACAGGGTACCAAGAGACCCAGTACTTC	CASSFPGTGYQETQYF
TRBJ1-2	17	few	TRBV9	.	TGTGCCAGCAGCGTAACTCCAGACATCCGGGCCCCCGTTGGCTACACCTTC	CASSVTPDIRAPVGYTF
TRBJ2-4	14	.	TRBV5-5	.	TGTGCCAGCAGCTTGGTCCTAGCCAAAAACATTCAGTACTTC	CASSLVLAKNIQYF
TRBJ2-2	16	.	TRBV12-3/TRBV12-4	TRBD2	TGTGCCAGCAGTTCGTCGACTAGCGGGAGGGTCGGGGAGCTGTTTTTT	CASSSSTSGRVGELFF
TRBJ2-1	17	few	TRBV7-9	.	TGTGCCAGCAGCTCCGCTCAACCGGGTCTCCGGAGCAATGAGCAGTTCTTC	CASSSAQPGLRSNEQFF
TRBJ2-7	13	.	TRBV29-1	.	TGCAGCGTTGGGGCCGGGTCCCCCTACGAGCAGTACTTC	CSVGAGSPYEQYF
TRBJ1-5	15	few	TRBV12-3/TRBV12-4	TRBD1	TGTGCCAGCAGACAGGGGAGAAGGAGCAATCAGCCCCAGCATTTT	CASRQGRRSNQPQHF
TRBJ1-4	14	.	TRBV14	TRBD1	TGTGCCAGCAGCCAAGATCGGAGGGGGCGAAAACTGTTTTTT	CASSQDRRGRKLFF
TRBJ2-7	13	.	TRBV4-3	.	TGCGCCAGCAGCCAAAGACAGCAACGTGGGCAGTACTTC	CASSQRQQRGQYF
TRBJ2-5	15	.	TRBV6-1	TRBD2	TGTGCCAGCAGAGGAGCGGGAGGGCCACAGGAGACCCAGTACTTC	CASRGAGGPQETQYF
TRBJ2-7	11	few	TRBV20-1	.	TGCAGTGCTAAGGCCAACGCCGAGCAGTACTTC	CSAKANAEQYF
TRBJ1-2	15	few	TRBV12-3/TRBV12-4	TRBD1	TGTGCCAGCAGTCTCGGGACAGTTACTAACTATGGCTACACCTTC	CASSLGTVTNYGYTF
TRBJ2-2	16	few	TRBV12-3/TRBV12-4	TRBD2	TGTGCCAGCAGTTTGGCGGGAGGGATGGGCACCGGGGAGCTGTTTTTT	CASSLAGGMGTGELFF
TRBJ2-1	13	.	TRBV12-3/TRBV12-4	.	TGTGCCAGCAGTTTCCTACTATACAATGAGCAGTTCTTC	CASSFLLYNEQFF
TRBJ2-7	18	few	TRBV11-2	TRBD1	TGTGCCAGCAGCCGTACCATTTTACAGGGGTCGTCCGCTTACGAGCAGTACTTC	CASSRTILQGSSAYEQYF
TRBJ2-3	14	.	TRBV4-3	.	TGCGCCAGCAGCCAAGATGGGAGGGACAGGCGAAAGTATTTT	CASSQDGRDRRKYF
TRBJ1-6	16	.	TRBV3-1	TRBD1	TGTGCCAGCACCAAAGGGAGGGGGCGAGTTAATTCACCCCTCCACTTT	CASTKGRGRVNSPLHF
TRBJ1-6	13	.	TRBV30	.	TGTGCCTGGACCGGGACAAGCAATTCACCCCTCCACTTT	CAWTGTSNSPLHF
TRBJ2-2	13	.	TRBV12-3/TRBV12-4	.	TGTGCCAGCAGTTTTCCGGTGCCGGGGGAGCTGTTTTTT	CASSFPVPGELFF
TRBJ2-7	13	.	TRBV2	.	TGTGCCAGCAGTCCCCGTGTGGCGAACGAGCAGTACTTC	CASSPRVANEQYF
TRBJ2-1	15	few	TRBV5-1	TRBD2	TGCGCCAGCAGCTATGGGACTAGCGGAGTAGGTGAGCAGTTCTTC	CASSYGTSGVGEQFF
TRBJ1-1	14	few	TRBV9	.	TGTGCCAGCAGCGTCGAGGCGGGGAACACTGAAGCTTTCTTT	CASSVEAGNTEAFF
TRBJ1-3	13	few	TRBV3-1	.	TGTGCCAGCCGGGGGCCCATAGTCGACACCATATATTTT	CASRGPIVDTIYF
TRBJ2-1	12	.	TRBV9	.	TGTGCCAGCAGCGTAATCGGCAATGAGCAGTTCTTC	CASSVIGNEQFF
TRBJ2-1	17	.	TRBV2	TRBD2	TGTGCCAGCATAGGGACTAGCGGGAGGCCGTCCTACAATGAGCAGTTCTTC	CASIGTSGRPSYNEQFF
TRBJ1-2	14	few	TRBV6-2/TRBV6-3	.	TGTGCCAGCACCGACATGGCAGGGAGGTATGGCTACACCTTC	CASTDMAGRYGYTF
TRBJ2-3	12	few	TRBV5-6	.	TGTGCCAGCAGCTTGGCGGCACTCGGGGAGTATTTT	CASSLAALGEYF
TRBJ2-7	15	.	TRBV5-1	.	TGCGCCAGCAGCTTGGAACCCAGGGAGGCCTACGAGCAGTACTTC	CASSLEPREAYEQYF
TRBJ2-1	13	few	TRBV20-1	.	TGCAGTGCTATTACAACCTTAGCAACCAAGCAGTTCTTC	CSAITTLATKQFF
TRBJ2-7	11	.	TRBV5-1	.	TGCGCCAGCAGATCCGCTCGGGAGCAGTACTTC	CASRSAREQYF
TRBJ2-2	15	many	TRBV4-2	TRBD1	TGTGCCACCTCCGGGACAGGGGGCTTCACCGGGGAGCTGTTTTTT	CATSGTGGFTGELFF
TRBJ2-7	16	.	TRBV6-5	TRBD1	TGTGCCAGCAGTTACTCGACAGGGGGCGGAACATACGAGCAGTACTTC	CASSYSTGGGTYEQYF
TRBJ2-2	16	many	TRBV20-1	TRBD1	TGCAGTGCTAGAGCTGGGACAGGGGCGAACACCGGGGAGCTGTTTTTT	CSARAGTGANTGELFF